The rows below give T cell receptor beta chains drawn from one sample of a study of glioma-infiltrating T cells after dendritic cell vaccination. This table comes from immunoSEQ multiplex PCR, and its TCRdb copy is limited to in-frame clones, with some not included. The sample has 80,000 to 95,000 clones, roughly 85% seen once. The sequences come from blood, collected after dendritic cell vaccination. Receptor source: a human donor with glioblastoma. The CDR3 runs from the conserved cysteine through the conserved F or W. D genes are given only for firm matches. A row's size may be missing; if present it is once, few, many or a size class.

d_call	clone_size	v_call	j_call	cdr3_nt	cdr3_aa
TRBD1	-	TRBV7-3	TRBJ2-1	TGTGCCAGCAGCACGACAACAGGGGGCTCCTACAATGAGCAGTTCTTC	CASSTTTGGSYNEQFF
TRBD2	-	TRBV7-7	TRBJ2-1	TGTGCCAGCAGCCCCAGACTAGCGGGGGGCCGCGATGAGCAGTTCTTC	CASSPRLAGGRDEQFF
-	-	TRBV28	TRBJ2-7	TGTGCCAGCAGTTTACCCGGGGTGGAGCAGTACTTC	CASSLPGVEQYF
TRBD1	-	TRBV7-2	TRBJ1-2	TGTGCCAGCAGCTTGACAGGGCAATATGGCTACACCTTC	CASSLTGQYGYTF
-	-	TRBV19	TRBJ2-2	TGTGCCAGTAGTATAGGCCCCCCTAGCGCGAACACCGGGGAGCTGTTTTTT	CASSIGPPSANTGELFF
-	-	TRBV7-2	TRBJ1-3	TGTGCCAGCAGCTTTCCAGGCTCTGGAAACACCATATATTTT	CASSFPGSGNTIYF
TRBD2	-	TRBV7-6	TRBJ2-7	TGTGCCAGCAGCTTCCCTGGGGGGGACGAGCAGTACTTC	CASSFPGGDEQYF
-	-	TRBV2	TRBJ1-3	TGTGCCAGCAGTGACGGCAGGGTTGGAAACACCATATATTTT	CASSDGRVGNTIYF
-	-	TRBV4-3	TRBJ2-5	TGCGCCAGCAGCCAAGACCCGGGACTCCAAGAGACCCAGTACTTC	CASSQDPGLQETQYF
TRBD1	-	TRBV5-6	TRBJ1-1	TGTGCCAGCAGCTTTCTACAGGGGAGTAGGCACACTGAAGCTTTCTTT	CASSFLQGSRHTEAFF
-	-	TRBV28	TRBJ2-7	TGTGCCAGCAGTGATGAGGTTTACGAGCAGTACTTC	CASSDEVYEQYF
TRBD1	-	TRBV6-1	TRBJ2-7	TGTGCCAGCGACTGGGACAGGGCTCGTGAGCAGTACTTC	CASDWDRAREQYF
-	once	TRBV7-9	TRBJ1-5	TGTGCCAGCAGCTTAGCGCTTGAGAATCAGCCCCAGCATTTT	CASSLALENQPQHF
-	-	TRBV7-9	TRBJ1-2	TGTGCCAGCAGCCCCCCCCGGGGGGACCCCTCAGATGGCTACACCTTC	CASSPPRGDPSDGYTF
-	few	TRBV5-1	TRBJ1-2	TGCGCCAGCAGCTTGTGGGCAGGCCGCGGCTACACCTTC	CASSLWAGRGYTF
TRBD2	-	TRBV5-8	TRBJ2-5	TGTGCCAGCAGCTTGGGGGTGGCTAGCGGGGACCAAGAGACCCAGTACTTC	CASSLGVASGDQETQYF
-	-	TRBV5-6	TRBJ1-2	TGTGCCAGCAGCTTGGCTGAGAGTTACTATGGCTACACCTTC	CASSLAESYYGYTF